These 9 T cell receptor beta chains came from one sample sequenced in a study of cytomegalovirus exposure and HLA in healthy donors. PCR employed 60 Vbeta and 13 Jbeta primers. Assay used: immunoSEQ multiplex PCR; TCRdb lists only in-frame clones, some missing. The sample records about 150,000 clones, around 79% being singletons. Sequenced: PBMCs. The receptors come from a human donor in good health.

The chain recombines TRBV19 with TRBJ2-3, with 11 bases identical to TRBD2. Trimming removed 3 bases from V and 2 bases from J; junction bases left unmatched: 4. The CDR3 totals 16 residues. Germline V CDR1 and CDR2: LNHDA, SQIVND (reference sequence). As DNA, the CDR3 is TGTGCCAGTAGTATGACTAGCGGGGCCTTCACAGATACGCAGTATTTT. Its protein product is CASSMTSGAFTDTQYF.

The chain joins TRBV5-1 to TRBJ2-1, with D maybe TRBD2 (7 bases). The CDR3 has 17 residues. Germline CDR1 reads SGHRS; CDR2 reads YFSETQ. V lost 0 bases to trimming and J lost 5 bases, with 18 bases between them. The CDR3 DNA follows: TGCGCCAGCAGCTTGGTAATGGTCGCGGGGGCAAACAATGAGCAGTTCTTC. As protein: CASSLVMVAGANNEQFF.

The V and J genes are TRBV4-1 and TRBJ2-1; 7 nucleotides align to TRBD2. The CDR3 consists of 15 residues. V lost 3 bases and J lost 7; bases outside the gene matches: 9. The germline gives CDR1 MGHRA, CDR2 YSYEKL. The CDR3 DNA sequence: TGCGCCAGCAGCCAGCCATGGGGGGGGGAGAATGAGCAGTTCTTC. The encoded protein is CASSQPWGGENEQFF.

Here the CDR3 reads CASSLAGQEQFF. The CDR3 DNA reads as TGTGCCAGCAGCTTAGCCGGACAAGAGCAGTTCTTC. The chain employs TRBV5-8 and TRBJ2-1, with a tentative D call TRBD1 (5 bases). CDR1 is SGHTS and CDR2 is YDEGEE in the germline V gene. With 2 bases removed from V and 10 bases from J, the gap between germline ends came to 10 bases. The CDR3 length is 12 residues.

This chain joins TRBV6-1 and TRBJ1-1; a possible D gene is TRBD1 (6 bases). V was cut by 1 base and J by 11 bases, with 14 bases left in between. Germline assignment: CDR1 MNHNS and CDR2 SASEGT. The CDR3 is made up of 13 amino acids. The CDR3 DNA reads TGTGCCAGCAGTGAAGAAGGGGTCAGGGGTGCTTTCTTT. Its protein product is CASSEEGVRGAFF.

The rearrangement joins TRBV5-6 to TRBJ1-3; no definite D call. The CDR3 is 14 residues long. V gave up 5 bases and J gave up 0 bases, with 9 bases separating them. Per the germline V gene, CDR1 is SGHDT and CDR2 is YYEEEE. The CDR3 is CASRDTGSGNTIYF. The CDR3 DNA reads TGTGCCAGCAGAGATACGGGCTCTGGAAACACCATATATTTT.

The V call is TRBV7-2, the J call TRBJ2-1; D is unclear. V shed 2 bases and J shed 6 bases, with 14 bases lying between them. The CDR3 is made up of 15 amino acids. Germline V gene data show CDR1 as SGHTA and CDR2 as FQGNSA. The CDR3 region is CASSLSAPESNEQFF. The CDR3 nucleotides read TGTGCCAGCAGCTTAAGCGCACCGGAAAGCAATGAGCAGTTCTTC.

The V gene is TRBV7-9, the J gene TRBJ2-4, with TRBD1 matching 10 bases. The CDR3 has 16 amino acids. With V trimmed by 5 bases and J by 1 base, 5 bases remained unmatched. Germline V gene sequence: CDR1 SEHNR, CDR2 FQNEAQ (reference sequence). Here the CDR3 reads CASSKGGQGAKNIQYF. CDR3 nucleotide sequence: TGTGCCAGCAGCAAAGGGGGACAGGGGGCCAAAAACATTCAGTACTTC.

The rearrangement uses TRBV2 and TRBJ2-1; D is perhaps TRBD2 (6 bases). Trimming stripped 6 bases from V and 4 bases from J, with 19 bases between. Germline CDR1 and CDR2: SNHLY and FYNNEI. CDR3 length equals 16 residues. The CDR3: CASRARRDSAYNEQFF. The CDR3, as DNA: TGTGCCAGCAGAGCTAGACGGGACTCCGCGTACAATGAGCAGTTCTTC. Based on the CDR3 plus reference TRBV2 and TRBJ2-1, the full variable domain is EPEVTQTPSHQVTQMGQEVILRCVPISNHLYFYWYRQILGQKVEFLVSFYNNEISEKSEIFDDQFSVERPDGSNFTLKIRSTKLEDSAMYFCASRARRDSAYNEQFFGPGTRLTVL.